The 8 T cell receptor beta chains reported below all come from one sample, sequenced in a study of blood T cell repertoires in COVID-19. The method was immunoSEQ multiplex PCR; TCRdb's version includes in-frame clones alone and lacks a portion of them. The sample contains around 250,000 clones, 70% to 85% of which appear only once. The sequencing input was PBMCs or T cells enriched from blood (not recorded which). The receptors here all came from a man in his forties who had recovered from COVID-19.

The chain has TRBV5-1 and TRBJ2-7; 8 positions match TRBD1. The germline V gene has CDR1 SGHRS and CDR2 YFSETQ. The CDR3 is 15 amino acids. The ends lost 4 bases at V and 7 bases at J; junction bases unmatched: 13. This chain's CDR3 is CASSLLPGQALEQYF. CDR3 coding DNA: TGCGCCAGCAGCCTACTTCCGGGACAGGCCCTAGAGCAGTACTTC. Full variable domain (missing parts from reference TRBV5-1 and TRBJ2-7): KAGVTQTPRYLIKTRGQQVTLSCSPISGHRSVSWYQQTPGQGLQFLFEYFSETQRNKGNFPGRFSGRQFSNSRSEMNVSTLELGDSALYLCASSLLPGQALEQYFGPGTRLTVT.

The chain employs TRBV15 and TRBJ2-3; TRBD2 agrees at 14 bases. V shed 1 base and J 0 bases; nucleotides not matched to a gene: 3. The CDR3 spans 18 residues. The germline CDR1 and CDR2 sequences are LNHNV and YYDKDF (reference sequence). As DNA, the CDR3 is TGTGCCACCAGCAGAGGACTAGCGGGGGGGCCTAGCACAGATACGCAGTATTTT. It translates to CATSRGLAGGPSTDTQYF.

This chain links TRBV9 with TRBJ1-5; D gene ambiguous. The CDR3 sequence is 14 residues long. V shed 1 base and J shed 0 bases, with 5 bases lying between them. Per the germline V gene, CDR1 is SGDLS and CDR2 is YYNGEE. The CDR3 DNA reads TGTGCCAGCAGCGTATCCGGTAGCAATCAGCCCCAGCATTTT. It translates to CASSVSGSNQPQHF.

V is TRBV6-5 and J is TRBJ1-1; 7 nucleotides line up with TRBD1. This CDR3 is 14 amino acids long. Germline assignment: CDR1 MNHEY and CDR2 SVGAGI. The J segment lost 5 bases and the V segment lost 7 bases, leaving 10 bases of the junction unmatched. CDR3 nucleotide sequence: TGTGCCAGCAAACGACAGGGAGAGGGAACTGAAGCTTTCTTT. It specifies CASKRQGEGTEAFF.

This clone was seen just once. This chain uses TRBV6-5 with TRBJ1-5; 7 nucleotides agree with TRBD1. Trimming took 6 bases from V and 9 from J; bases not matched to a gene: 11. Germline CDR1 is MNHEY and CDR2 is SVGAGI. This CDR3 is 14 amino acids long. The DNA of the CDR3 is TGTGCCAGCAGCGCGACAGGGCACGGGGTGCCCCAGCATTTT. This encodes CASSATGHGVPQHF.

V usage is TRBV4-2 and J usage is TRBJ2-3; D perhaps matches TRBD2 (6 bases). The CDR3 has 15 residues. Germline V gene sequence: CDR1 LGHNA, CDR2 YNFKEQ. Trimming removed 1 base from V and 8 bases from J, with 16 bases in between. The CDR3 protein is CASSQVLGGERTQYF. CDR3 in DNA: TGTGCCAGCAGCCAAGTGCTCGGGGGTGAACGTACGCAGTATTTT.

The chain couples TRBV7-6 to TRBJ1-1, with no clear D. Germline-derived CDR1 and CDR2 are SGHVS and FNYEAQ. V shed 2 bases and J shed 3 bases, with 7 bases lying between them. The CDR3 is made up of 13 amino acids. CDR3 residues: CASSLNRDTEAFF. CDR3 bases: TGTGCCAGCAGCTTAAACCGGGACACTGAAGCTTTCTTT.

The V call is TRBV29-1, the J call TRBJ2-3, with 10 positions matching TRBD2. This CDR3 comprises 15 residues. V trimming: 6 bases; J trimming: 5 bases; junction bases outside the gene matches: 11. Looked up from germline, CDR1 is SQVTM and CDR2 is ANQGSEA. CDR3 protein: CSVETNSGRRDTQYF. The DNA of the CDR3 is TGCAGCGTCGAAACCAATAGCGGGAGGAGAGATACGCAGTATTTT.